Listed below are T cell receptor beta chains from one sample, sequenced in a study of OX40 agonist ivuxolimab in advanced cancers. Sequencing used immunoSEQ multiplex PCR; TCRdb keeps in-frame clones, though not all of them. This repertoire shows 76,000 or so clones, 75% to 85% found once; its top ten account for approximately 0.6%. This specimen was CD4+ or CD8+ T cells sorted from blood, taken in a trial of the OX40 agonist ivuxolimab. These receptors all come from an adult with an advanced solid tumor such as melanoma, head and neck, liver or kidney cancer. The CDR3 runs from the conserved cysteine through the conserved F or W. The D gene is left open where the match is weak. Clone size is stated in some rows and not others, as once, few, many or a class when expanded.

v_gene,j_gene,d_gene,abundance,CDR3nt,CDR3aa
TRBV5-6,TRBJ1-4,TRBD1,-,TGTGCCAGCAGCTTGGCCGGGACAGGGAATGAAAAACTGTTTTTT,CASSLAGTGNEKLFF
TRBV18,TRBJ1-2,-,-,TGTGCCAGCTCAGCGCGCGCGGGAGAGCTCAAAAACTATGGCTACACCTTC,CASSARAGELKNYGYTF
TRBV5-1,TRBJ2-5,-,few,TGCGCCAGCAGCTTGGATAGGGTACAAGAGACCCAGTACTTC,CASSLDRVQETQYF
TRBV19,TRBJ2-7,-,-,TGTGCCAGTAGTTTTCGAGACCCGTGGGGTCAGTTCGAGCAGTACTTC,CASSFRDPWGQFEQYF
TRBV11-2,TRBJ2-1,TRBD2,-,TGTGCCAGCAGTCCGCGGGGGGGCTTGGGATCCTACAATGAGCAGTTCTTC,CASSPRGGLGSYNEQFF
TRBV2,TRBJ2-3,TRBD1,-,TGTGCCGCCCCCGGGACAGGGAACACAGATACGCAGTATTTT,CAAPGTGNTDTQYF
TRBV10-3,TRBJ1-5,TRBD1,-,TGTGCCATCAGTGAGTCAGGGGGCGGGGGAGCCAATCAGCCCCAGCATTTT,CAISESGGGGANQPQHF
TRBV25-1,TRBJ2-3,-,-,TGTGCCAGCAGTGAATTAGCCAGAACCACTCGTGCAGATACGCAGTATTTT,CASSELARTTRADTQYF
TRBV7-9,TRBJ2-2,-,-,TGTGCCAGCAGCTTTATAGGTTCGAACACCGGGGAGCTGTTTTTT,CASSFIGSNTGELFF
TRBV7-9,TRBJ2-3,-,-,TGTGCCAGCAGCTTATTGCTAGGGAGCACAGATACGCAGTATTTT,CASSLLLGSTDTQYF
TRBV30,TRBJ2-7,-,-,TGTGCCTGGGCTAAGCTGCGCGGGGAAGGCGAGCAGTACTTC,CAWAKLRGEGEQYF
TRBV19,TRBJ1-2,-,-,TGTGCCAGTAGTATGGGCAGGGGAGGAGATAACTATGGCTACACCTTC,CASSMGRGGDNYGYTF
TRBV9,TRBJ2-7,-,-,TGTGCCAGCAGCAAGACCCCGGACAGTTCCTACGAGCAGTACTTC,CASSKTPDSSYEQYF
TRBV4-1,TRBJ1-2,TRBD1,-,TGCGCCAGCAGCCAAGGCAGGGGGGAGGGCTACACCTTC,CASSQGRGEGYTF
TRBV30,TRBJ1-4,-,few,TGTGCCTGGGGCATGAGGAGGGAAAAACTGTTTTTT,CAWGMRREKLFF
TRBV5-4,TRBJ2-5,TRBD1,-,TGTGCCAGCAGCCAGGGGACAGAGCTAAGCAGGGAGACCCAGTACTTC,CASSQGTELSRETQYF
TRBV4-1,TRBJ1-1,-,few,TGCGCCAGCAGCCCCCGCCAGGGCCACACTGAAGCTTTCTTT,CASSPRQGHTEAFF
TRBV5-4,TRBJ2-1,TRBD2,-,TGTGCCAGCAGTCGGACTAGCGGGGGACCTACCTACAATGAGCAGTTCTTC,CASSRTSGGPTYNEQFF
TRBV19,TRBJ1-1,TRBD1,-,TGTGCCAGTAGTCCCCAGACAGGGAGCACTGAAGCTTTCTTT,CASSPQTGSTEAFF
TRBV30,TRBJ1-1,-,-,TGTGCCTGGAGTCCCGGCGGGGAGAGTGGGACTGAAGCTTTCTTT,CAWSPGGESGTEAFF
TRBV10-2,TRBJ2-3,TRBD1,-,TGCGCCAGCAGCGGACAGGCCGGAACAGATACGCAGTATTTT,CASSGQAGTDTQYF
TRBV11-2,TRBJ1-3,-,-,TGTGCCAGCAGCTCCATTCGGGGAAACACCATATATTTT,CASSSIRGNTIYF
TRBV10-3,TRBJ2-2,TRBD2,-,TGTGCCATCAGTTCATCCGGGACTAGCGGGGGGGCCGCGAACACCGGGGAGCTGTTTTTT,CAISSSGTSGGAANTGELFF
TRBV9,TRBJ2-2,-,-,TGTGCCAGCAGCCCCGGGACCATAAACACCGGGGAGCTGTTTTTT,CASSPGTINTGELFF
TRBV20-1,TRBJ2-3,-,-,TGCAGTGCTCCACGCGCAGATACGCAGTATTTT,CSAPRADTQYF
TRBV9,TRBJ2-3,-,-,TGTGCCAGCAGCGTTAGGGCTGTTGGGGCCACAGATACGCAGTATTTT,CASSVRAVGATDTQYF
TRBV19,TRBJ1-4,-,few,TGTGCCAGTAGTATATACTCAACTAATGAAAAACTGTTTTTT,CASSIYSTNEKLFF
TRBV7-2,TRBJ1-5,-,once,TGTGCCAGCAGCCCAGATGGGGGATGGACTCAGCCCCAGCATTTT,CASSPDGGWTQPQHF
TRBV6-1,TRBJ1-5,-,once,TGTGCCAGTCCCGGGGGGGATAGCAATCAGCCCCAGCATTTT,CASPGGDSNQPQHF
TRBV7-2,TRBJ1-3,-,-,TGTGCCAGCAGCTGGAAATGGGGGGGTGACTCTGGAAACACCATATATTTT,CASSWKWGGDSGNTIYF
TRBV7-9,TRBJ1-6,TRBD1,-,TGTGCCAGCAGCTTAGAAGTGACAGGGGATACACCCCTCCACTTT,CASSLEVTGDTPLHF
TRBV7-9,TRBJ2-7,-,once,TGTGCCAGCAGCTTAGGACTGTCCAGGGACCACGAGCAGTACTTC,CASSLGLSRDHEQYF
TRBV5-5,TRBJ2-5,TRBD1,once,TGTGCCAGCAGCTTGGCAGGGGGCGAAGAGACCCAGTACTTC,CASSLAGGEETQYF
TRBV9,TRBJ1-4,-,many,TGTGCCAGCAGCGTAGCTGGAGGGGGGAGTGAAAAACTGTTTTTT,CASSVAGGGSEKLFF
TRBV5-1,TRBJ1-2,-,few,TGCGCCAGCAGCTTGATAGATCCCTCTACTGGCTACACCTTC,CASSLIDPSTGYTF
TRBV14,TRBJ2-3,-,-,TGTGCCAGCAGCCAGAACCATAAAGATACGCAGTATTTT,CASSQNHKDTQYF
TRBV7-2,TRBJ1-1,-,-,TGTGCCAGCAGCTTAAAGTTGGCCAGTGAAGCTTTCTTT,CASSLKLASEAFF
TRBV18,TRBJ2-3,-,-,TGTGCCAGCTCCTTTGACACCTCTAGCACAGATACGCAGTATTTT,CASSFDTSSTDTQYF
TRBV30,TRBJ1-3,-,-,TGTGCACTGGCTGCCAGCTCTGGAAACACCATATATTTT,CALAASSGNTIYF
TRBV5-6,TRBJ2-2,-,-,TGTGCCAGCAGCCCCTTAAAAGGGGCACTCAACACCGGGGAGCTGTTTTTT,CASSPLKGALNTGELFF
TRBV11-2,TRBJ2-7,-,-,TGTGCCAGCAGCTTAGATACAGGGTCCTACGAGCAGTACTTC,CASSLDTGSYEQYF